The 30 T cell receptor beta chains presented below share a single source sample, sequenced in a study of early T cells in non-severe SARS-CoV-2 infection. Each CDR3 protein gets one entry after TCRdb re-called the 5' RACE reads with MiXCR. This table holds more than 45,000 distinct CDR3 sequences, more than 7.5% found once. The specimen sequenced was whole blood. These receptors were collected from an adult who was a healthcare worker with PCR-confirmed SARS-CoV-2 infection or an uninfected control (not recorded which).

Ten or more counts support this clonotype. The V and J genes are TRBV15 and TRBJ1-5; TRBD1 might be the D (5 bases). Germline V gives CDR1 LNHNV, CDR2 YYDKDF (reference sequence). The CDR3 totals 12 residues. Trimming stripped 5 bases from V and 9 bases from J, with 11 bases between. In DNA form, the CDR3 reads TGTGCCACCAGCGGGGCCACGAGGCCCCAGCATTTT. Encoded protein: CATSGATRPQHF.

The CDR3: CASSARDRASVREQYF. CDR3 bases: TGTGCCAGCAGCGCTAGGGACAGGGCCTCCGTACGCGAGCAGTACTTC. The chain has TRBV27 and TRBJ2-7, with 9 bases lining up with TRBD1. Per germline, CDR1 MNHEY and CDR2 SMNVEV (reference sequence). CDR3 length equals 16 residues. Trimming took 6 bases from V and 6 from J; bases not matched to a gene: 15.

Many counts were recorded for this clonotype. This chain uses TRBV7-3 with TRBJ2-1, with a possible D match to TRBD2 (6 bases). The length of the CDR3 is 15 residues. V was shortened by 1 base and J by 5 bases, with 12 bases between the two germline ends. In germline, CDR1 is SGHTA, CDR2 FQGTGA. In nucleotides, the CDR3 is TGTGCCAGCAGCTTAAGGGGTAGCGGAAACAATGAGCAGTTCTTC. The encoded protein is CASSLRGSGNNEQFF.

At least ten counts were recorded for this clonotype. The gene calls are TRBV5-4 and TRBJ2-5; 10 bases map to TRBD2. J gave up 2 bases and V 4 bases, and 2 bases lay outside the gene matches. CDR1 SGHNT and CDR2 YYREEE come from the germline V gene (reference sequence). The CDR3 spans 14 residues. This CDR3 is CASSPTSGQETQYF. DNA of the CDR3: TGTGCCAGCAGCCCGACTAGCGGGCAAGAGACCCAGTACTTC.

This clonotype came up many times. The V and J genes are TRBV7-2 and TRBJ1-4, with 9 bases lining up with TRBD1. This CDR3 contains 15 residues. In germline, CDR1 is SGHTA, CDR2 FQGNSA. The junction had 5 bases not matched to a gene; V was cut back by 1 base and J by 8 bases. This chain's CDR3 is CASSLVGTGREKLFF. The CDR3 bases are TGTGCCAGCAGCTTAGTCGGGACAGGGAGGGAAAAACTGTTTTTT. The variable domain in full, completed from reference TRBV7-2 and TRBJ1-4, reads GAGVSQSPSNKVTEKGKDVELRCDPISGHTALYWYRQSLGQGLEFLIYFQGNSAPDKSGLPSDRFSAERTGGSVSTLTIQRTQQEDSAVYLCASSLVGTGREKLFFGSGTQLSVL.

This clonotype was observed at least ten times. The chain is built from TRBV6-6 and TRBJ1-1, with 10 bases aligning to TRBD1. Germline V gives CDR1 MNHNY, CDR2 SVGAGI (reference sequence). The CDR3 is 16 residues long. V lost 5 bases to trimming and J lost 3 bases; unmatched junction nucleotides: 9. The CDR3 nucleotides are TGTGCCAGCAGTAACCTCCGACAGGGGGCGCACACTGAAGCTTTCTTT. This gives the protein CASSNLRQGAHTEAFF.

This clonotype has more than one count but fewer than ten. This chain connects TRBV20-1 to TRBJ2-3; possible D gene TRBD2, 6 bases. The CDR3 runs 15 residues. V was trimmed by 0 bases and J by 1 base, leaving 11 bases between them. The germline V gene has CDR1 DFQATT and CDR2 SNEGSKA (reference sequence). The CDR3: CSARDPRERTDTQYF. The CDR3 bases are TGCAGTGCTAGAGATCCGCGGGAACGCACAGATACGCAGTATTTT.

This clonotype rates as medium-sized. The chain has TRBV28 and TRBJ2-1, with D unresolved. This CDR3 is built from 13 residues. The V and J ends lost 6 bases and 8 bases respectively, with 14 bases between them. Germline-derived CDR1 and CDR2 are MDHEN and SYDVKM. CDR3 protein: CASSGAFRDEQFF. The CDR3 DNA follows: TGTGCCAGCAGCGGTGCGTTTAGGGATGAGCAGTTCTTC.

This clonotype was observed a handful of times. This sequence joins TRBV7-3 and TRBJ2-3, with 10 bases identical to TRBD2. Germline V gene data show CDR1 as SGHTA and CDR2 as FQGTGA. The CDR3 contains 16 residues. Unmatched junction bases numbered 10, after V lost 5 bases and J lost 5 bases. CDR3 coding DNA: TGTGCCAGCAGCCCATCACCTAGCGGGAGTTTAGATACGCAGTATTTT. This sequence encodes CASSPSPSGSLDTQYF.

Many counts were recorded for this clonotype. The chain joins TRBV24-1 to TRBJ2-2; no clear D gene. The V end lost 5 bases, the J end lost 3 bases, and 6 bases lay between the germline ends. Germline values: CDR1 KGHDR, CDR2 SFDVKD. The CDR3 is 13 residues long. DNA of the CDR3: TGTGCCACCAGTGCAAGCTACACCGGGGAGCTGTTTTTT. Encoded protein: CATSASYTGELFF.

This clonotype was picked up many times. One end of the junction fails to match germline, which may point to a read error. This chain joins TRBV5-1 and TRBJ2-3, with a weak D call TRBD2 (5 bases). Per the germline V gene, CDR1 is SGHRS and CDR2 is YFSETQ. This CDR3 is 13 amino acids long. In DNA form, the CDR3 reads TGTGCCAGCAGTTTAGGCGGGACAGATACGCAGTATTTT. This translates into CASSLGGTDTQYF.

The chain recombines TRBV5-1 with TRBJ2-1; 7 nucleotides align to TRBD1. Germline CDR1 reads SGHRS; CDR2 reads YFSETQ. J gave up 7 bases and V 5 bases, and 9 bases lay outside the gene matches. The CDR3 runs 14 residues. The CDR3 loop reads CASSYLMTGNEQFF. As DNA, the CDR3 is TGCGCCAGCAGTTATTTAATGACAGGGAATGAGCAGTTCTTC.

The chain recombines TRBV7-3 with TRBJ2-1, with D possibly matching TRBD2 (7 bases). V lost 5 bases and J 4 bases, leaving 15 bases between the germline ends. CDR1 is SGHTA and CDR2 is FQGTGA in the germline V gene. CDR3 length: 15 residues. For the CDR3, the DNA is TGTGCCAGCAGCCAGGGGAGGGTAGATTACAATGAGCAGTTCTTC. Translation gives CASSQGRVDYNEQFF.

This clonotype was seen repeatedly, ten times or more. The chain joins TRBV28 to TRBJ1-1, with D possibly TRBD1 on 6 matching bases. This CDR3 comprises 15 residues. Germline V gene lookup returns CDR1 MDHEN and CDR2 SYDVKM. Trimming took 6 bases from V and 1 from J, leaving 15 bases between them. The DNA for the CDR3 is TGTGCCAGCAGCCCCCGTGGACAGCCGAACACTGAAGCTTTCTTT. Amino acids: CASSPRGQPNTEAFF.

The chain couples TRBV14 to TRBJ2-2; unclear D gene. Germline V gene sequence: CDR1 SGHDN, CDR2 FVKESK. V was shortened by 5 bases and J by 1 base, with 8 bases between the two germline ends. The CDR3 is 14 residues long. The CDR3, as DNA: TGTGCCAGCAGCTCTGCTAGGAACACCGGGGAGCTGTTTTTT. Its protein product is CASSSARNTGELFF.

The chain uses TRBV7-2 and TRBJ2-7, with TRBD2 identical over 12 bases. The V segment lost 5 bases and the J segment 5 bases; nucleotides outside the gene matches: 7. This CDR3 region has 15 residues. CDR1 is SGHTA and CDR2 is FQGNSA in the germline V gene. The CDR3 bases are TGTGCCAGCAGCGAGACTAGCGGGAGTTACCACGAGCAGTACTTC. Protein sequence: CASSETSGSYHEQYF.

This clonotype came up a few times. The V gene is TRBV3-1, the J gene TRBJ1-1; the match to TRBD1 covers 7 bases. This CDR3 is built from 16 residues. The germline V gene encodes CDR1 LGHDT and CDR2 YNNKEL (reference sequence). The V and J ends lost 0 bases and 0 bases, in that order; junction bases with no gene match: 4. CDR3 in amino acids: CASSQEPGTVNTEAFF. The CDR3 DNA sequence: TGTGCCAGCAGCCAAGAGCCCGGGACAGTGAACACTGAAGCTTTCTTT.

This rearrangement joins TRBV5-1 to TRBJ1-1; D remains ambiguous. V dropped 1 base and J dropped 3 bases, with 16 bases sitting between them. CDR3 size: 16 residues. Germline V lookup: CDR1 SGHRS, CDR2 YFSETQ. In nucleotides, the CDR3 is TGCGCCAGCAGCTTGTATTCCGACATCTCGTACACTGAAGCTTTCTTT. Protein: CASSLYSDISYTEAFF.

The V gene is TRBV10-1, the J gene TRBJ1-1; D perhaps matches TRBD1 (6 bases). The CDR3 loop spans 14 amino acids. V lost 5 bases and J 4 bases, leaving 14 bases between the germline ends. Germline V gene sequence: CDR1 WNHNN, CDR2 SYGVQD (reference sequence). CDR3 amino acids: CASSHYRAGTEAFF. The CDR3, as DNA: TGCGCCAGCAGTCATTACAGGGCTGGCACTGAAGCTTTCTTT.

This clonotype turned up a few times. This chain uses TRBV3-1 with TRBJ1-2; D is unclear. V lost 4 bases and J 7 bases, leaving 13 bases between the germline ends. The germline V gene has CDR1 LGHDT and CDR2 YNNKEL (reference sequence). The length of the CDR3 is 13 residues. The CDR3 DNA is TGTGCCAGCAGCCCCACCGGGCCGTTTGGCTACACCTTC. Amino acid sequence: CASSPTGPFGYTF.

This clonotype was observed many times. The V call is TRBV29-1, the J call TRBJ1-1; the D is unclear. The CDR3 totals 12 residues. Germline values: CDR1 SQVTM, CDR2 ANQGSEA. V was trimmed by 7 bases and J by 10 bases, leaving 19 bases between them. The CDR3 DNA is TGCAGCGCCCCCCTGGGGTTTGAGCGAGCTTTCTTT. Translation gives CSAPLGFERAFF.

This clonotype was seen more than once but under ten times. The chain recombines TRBV6-1 with TRBJ1-4, with D uncertain. The CDR3 is made up of 14 amino acids. CDR1 MNHNS and CDR2 SASEGT come from the germline V gene. Trimming pared 2 bases from V and 4 bases from J, leaving 8 bases between. This chain's CDR3 is CASSEWRRNEKLFF. The CDR3 nucleotides are TGTGCCAGCAGTGAATGGCGGCGTAATGAAAAACTGTTTTTT.

This clonotype was counted between two and nine times. The gene calls are TRBV29-1 and TRBJ2-7, with TRBD1 matching over 9 bases. Trimming cost V 4 bases and J 4 bases; bases outside gene matches: 8. Germline lookup yields CDR1 SQVTM and CDR2 ANQGSEA. The CDR3 covers 14 residues. CDR3 sequence reads: CSVGTGTGMYEQYF. CDR3 bases: TGCAGCGTTGGTACCGGGACAGGGATGTACGAGCAGTACTTC.

This rearrangement joins TRBV27 to TRBJ2-7; 9 bases map to TRBD2. The CDR3 length is 14 residues. Unmatched junction bases numbered 2, after V lost 3 bases and J lost 2 bases. Germline lookup yields CDR1 MNHEY and CDR2 SMNVEV (reference sequence). CDR3 DNA: TGTGCCAGCAGTTTGCGGGAGGGCCCCTACGAGCAGTACTTC. Its translation is CASSLREGPYEQYF.

This clonotype was seen only a few times. The chain couples TRBV28 to TRBJ2-5, with D possibly called TRBD1 or TRBD2 (7 bases each). Germline V gene sequence: CDR1 MDHEN, CDR2 SYDVKM. Trimming stripped 3 bases from V and 1 base from J, with 18 bases between. This CDR3 comprises 17 residues. The chain's CDR3 is CASSFPFGRGGQETQYF. CDR3 in DNA: TGTGCCAGCAGTTTCCCGTTCGGCAGGGGGGGCCAAGAGACCCAGTACTTC.

This clonotype is medium-sized by share. The rearrangement links TRBV28 to TRBJ2-1, with TRBD2 identical over 7 bases. The CDR3 contains 14 residues. The V gene end was trimmed by 3 bases and the J gene end by 6 bases; junction bases not matched to a gene: 5. Germline-derived CDR1 and CDR2 are MDHEN and SYDVKM. The CDR3 DNA follows: TGTGCCAGCAGTTTTGTAGCGGGTACCAATGAGCAGTTCTTC. This gives the protein CASSFVAGTNEQFF.

This clonotype appeared many times. The chain carries TRBV5-1 and TRBJ2-1; D may be TRBD2 (5 bases). The V gene lost 1 base and the J gene lost 8 bases, with 13 bases spanning the gap. The CDR3 has 14 residues. CDR1 SGHRS and CDR2 YFSETQ come from the germline V gene. CDR3 DNA: TGCGCCAGCAGCTTGCTCCCGGGGAGCGATGAGCAGTTCTTC. Residues: CASSLLPGSDEQFF.

This clonotype was seen at least ten times. The chain uses TRBV2 and TRBJ2-2; D is uncertain. Germline CDR1 SNHLY, CDR2 FYNNEI. V gave up 5 bases and J gave up 0 bases, with 10 bases separating them. This CDR3 is built from 15 residues. CDR3 region: CASSPFTSNTGELFF. CDR3 nucleotides: TGTGCCAGCAGTCCCTTCACATCGAACACCGGGGAGCTGTTTTTT.

This chain links TRBV5-6 with TRBJ2-7; D is perhaps TRBD1 or TRBD2 (5 bases each). The CDR3 is made up of 15 amino acids. Germline CDR1 SGHDT, CDR2 YYEEEE. Deletions cut 4 bases from V and 4 bases from J, with 18 bases between. The CDR3 region has the DNA TGTGCCAGCAGCCAACTCCGGGGCCGCCTTTACGAGCAGTACTTC. Protein sequence: CASSQLRGRLYEQYF.

The chain carries TRBV7-7 and TRBJ2-5; D is unclear. The CDR3 runs 13 residues. Germline V gene data show CDR1 as SSHAT and CDR2 as FNYEAQ (reference sequence). Trimming cost V 5 bases and J 5 bases, with 12 bases left between them. The CDR3 DNA is TGTGCCAGCAGCCCCAATGTCCAGGAGACCCAGTACTTC. Translating it yields CASSPNVQETQYF.